These T cell receptor beta chains were read from a single sample in a study of beta chain features in type 1 diabetes. Assay used: immunoSEQ multiplex PCR; TCRdb lists only in-frame clones, some missing. The sample includes 150,000 to 190,000 clones, about 8.1% of them seen just once. The sequenced sample was central memory CD4+ T cells from blood. The receptors come from a young man in good health. The CDR3 runs from the conserved cysteine through the conserved F or W. A D gene is named only where the DNA matches it firmly. Expanded clones get a size class; other rows say once, few or many, or leave the size out.

j_call,d_call,v_call,clone_size,cdr3_nt,cdr3_aa
TRBJ2-3,.,TRBV29-1,few,TGCAGCTGGAGCGGCACGACAGATACGCAGTATTTT,CSWSGTTDTQYF
TRBJ2-3,TRBD2,TRBV4-2,few,TGTGCCAGCAGCCCTAGCGGATATGCTAGCACAGATACGCAGTATTTT,CASSPSGYASTDTQYF
TRBJ2-5,TRBD1,TRBV9,few,TGTGCCAGCAGCGTTGGGACAGGGGCAGAGACCCAGTACTTC,CASSVGTGAETQYF
TRBJ2-5,TRBD1,TRBV5-6,few,TGTGCCAGCAGCTATGGACAGGGGGCGACGGAGACCCAGTACTTC,CASSYGQGATETQYF
TRBJ2-1,.,TRBV5-1,.,TGCGCCAGCAGCTTGACAGGGAATGAGCAGTTCTTC,CASSLTGNEQFF
TRBJ2-2,TRBD1,TRBV5-4,few,TGTGCCAGTAAGGGACAGGGGGAGAACACCGGGGAGCTGTTTTTT,CASKGQGENTGELFF
TRBJ1-4,.,TRBV27,.,TGTGCCAGCGGGGCTCACAGTCCAACTAATGAAAAACTGTTTTTT,CASGAHSPTNEKLFF
TRBJ2-7,TRBD1,TRBV9,.,TGTGCCAGAGCCCGCGGACAGGGGGACGAGCAGTACTTC,CARARGQGDEQYF
TRBJ2-5,.,TRBV7-9,.,TGTGCCAGCAGCTTACTTGGGGGCAAAGAGACCCAGTACTTC,CASSLLGGKETQYF
TRBJ1-1,.,TRBV4-1,.,TGCGCAGCGAGTAGAAGTCCGAACACTGAAGCTTTCTTT,CAASRSPNTEAFF
TRBJ2-5,.,TRBV20-1,many,TGCAGTGCTAGGAGGGAGGAGACCCAGTACTTC,CSARREETQYF
TRBJ1-5,.,TRBV7-9,few,TGTGCCAGCAGCTTAGCCCCCCGGGGAGGGAGCAATCAGCCCCAGCATTTT,CASSLAPRGGSNQPQHF
TRBJ2-1,.,TRBV19,.,TGTGCCAGTAGTATAGTTGGGCAGGGGCCGAACAATGAGCAGTTCTTC,CASSIVGQGPNNEQFF
TRBJ2-7,TRBD1,TRBV7-2,few,TGTGCCAGCAGCTCCCTCTCCCCGAGGGGACAGGGCATCTACGAGCAGTACTTC,CASSSLSPRGQGIYEQYF
TRBJ1-1,TRBD1,TRBV18,few,TGTGCCAGCTCACCGGATAAACAGGGGGGGGCTTTCTTT,CASSPDKQGGAFF
TRBJ1-6,.,TRBV30,once,TGTGCCTGGTCGAGGAACTATAATTCACCCCTCCACTTT,CAWSRNYNSPLHF
TRBJ2-7,.,TRBV7-2,.,TGTGCCAGCAGCCCCACACCTCGAGGTTTACACGAGCAGTACTTC,CASSPTPRGLHEQYF
TRBJ2-7,TRBD1,TRBV6-5,few,TGTGCCAGCAGCCCATGGACAGGGCATGGGGAGCAGTACTTC,CASSPWTGHGEQYF
TRBJ1-6,.,TRBV20-1,few,TGCAGTTCAGGGCCACCCCTCCACTTT,CSSGPPLHF
TRBJ2-2,TRBD1,TRBV5-1,few,TGCGCCAGCAGCCCCCGAACAGGGGCCGAGCGCGGCACCGGGGAGCTGTTTTTT,CASSPRTGAERGTGELFF
TRBJ1-5,TRBD1,TRBV2,few,TGTGCCAGCAGTGTGAACAGGGGAAGCAATCAGCCCCAGCATTTT,CASSVNRGSNQPQHF
TRBJ2-1,.,TRBV7-2,few,TGTGCCAGCTCGAGACCGGCACCGAGGGATGAGCAGTTCTTC,CASSRPAPRDEQFF
TRBJ1-2,.,TRBV30,.,TGTGCCTGGAGTGCCGGGGGGGATGTAGGCTACACCTTC,CAWSAGGDVGYTF
TRBJ2-1,TRBD2,TRBV7-3,.,TGTGCCAGCAGCCCCCAGGCCGTTGAGACTAGCGGGAACAATGAGCAGTTCTTC,CASSPQAVETSGNNEQFF
TRBJ2-7,.,TRBV6-1,few,TGTGCCAGCAGCGACCCAGGGGAGCCGACCTACGAGCAGTACTTC,CASSDPGEPTYEQYF
TRBJ2-1,.,TRBV30,few,TGTGCCTGGAGTGCAGGGACTCAGCTTACGAGAAATGAGCAGTTCTTC,CAWSAGTQLTRNEQFF
TRBJ1-2,.,TRBV7-9,few,TGTGCCAGCAGCTTAGGCGGTGGGGGCTACACCTTC,CASSLGGGGYTF
TRBJ2-1,TRBD1,TRBV4-3,many,TGCGCCAGCAGCCAACTGGACAGGGATAATGAGCAGTTCTTC,CASSQLDRDNEQFF
TRBJ2-1,TRBD2,TRBV11-2,.,TGTGCCAGCAGCGGGCAGCGGGGGGGCCTTAACAATGAGCAGTTCTTC,CASSGQRGGLNNEQFF
TRBJ1-2,TRBD1,TRBV10-3,few,TGTGCCACCTCGAGACAGGGCCAGGGCTACACCTTC,CATSRQGQGYTF
TRBJ2-3,TRBD1,TRBV7-2,few,TGTGCCAGCAGCTTGACAGGGGCCCGCACAGATACGCAGTATTTT,CASSLTGARTDTQYF
TRBJ2-7,.,TRBV30,few,TGTGCCTGGGTGGGGAAGGGACTCTACGAGCAGTACTTC,CAWVGKGLYEQYF
TRBJ2-1,TRBD1,TRBV11-2,few,TGTGCCAGCAGCTTAGGGTCAGGGGGCAATGAGCAGTTCTTC,CASSLGSGGNEQFF
TRBJ2-7,.,TRBV5-6,many,TGTGCCAGCAGCCTCGTAACTCGGGACGAGCAGTACTTC,CASSLVTRDEQYF
TRBJ2-1,.,TRBV7-2,few,TGTGCCAGCAGTTTAGCCAGCGGATCCTCCTACAATGAGCAGTTCTTC,CASSLASGSSYNEQFF
TRBJ2-1,.,TRBV18,.,TGTGCCAGCTCACCACAGAGAGGGGGAGGGTCCTCCTACAATGAGCAGTTCTTC,CASSPQRGGGSSYNEQFF
TRBJ1-2,.,TRBV19,.,TGTGCCAGTAGTTATAGAGCTAACTATGGCTACACCTTC,CASSYRANYGYTF